This TCR beta chain was recovered during a study of spatial heterogeneity in lung cancer. Study-level background: Compared with alpha-chain sequences, beta-chain sequences were consistently detected in greater numbers.

Time point noted: sample taken at primary tumor resection. Sequencing covered unsorted whole RNA taken from tumor, nontumor lung or frozen PBMC. Each molecule of TCR cDNA was tagged with one unique molecular identifier. Using its own MiXCR run on the 5' RACE reads, TCRdb lists one record per CDR3 protein. The repertoire holds over 9,500 distinct CDR3 sequences, with approximately 3.5% as singletons. The germline CDR1 and CDR2 sequences are SGHRS and YFSETQ. The ends lost 4 bases at V and 10 bases at J; junction bases unmatched: 11. CDR3 length: 15 residues. Many counts were recorded for this clonotype. This beta chain is an off-target read within a library intended for alpha chains, so its frequency means little.

This TCR came from a female donor with early-stage non-small cell lung cancer. The source was PBMCs, collected at surgery. This rearrangement joins TRBV5-1 to TRBJ2-1; 10 bases line up with TRBD2. CDR3 sequence (DNA): TGCGCCAGCAGCCCTGCGGCTAGCGGGGGCGGGGAGCAGTTCTTC. Protein product: CASSPAASGGGEQFF.